This T cell receptor beta chain was observed in a study of cytomegalovirus exposure and HLA in healthy donors. 13 Jbeta primers and 60 Vbeta primers were used for the PCR. Repertoires were generated with immunoSEQ multiplex PCR, while TCRdb's copy carries only in-frame clones and drops some. In the table there are about 160,000 clones, roughly 80% of which are singletons. This CDR3 has 14 amino acids. Germline lookup yields CDR1 SGDLS and CDR2 YYNGEE. Trimming shortened V by 0 bases and J by 3 bases, and 9 bases separated the two germline ends. Those who donated were healthy bone marrow donors. This clone occurred a few times. The antigen remains undetermined. General study results and limits: A later analysis showed TCR association rates differing by HLA locus, peaking at DRB1 and lowest at HLA-C. For presence/absence analyses, sequencing depth was assumed to be roughly uniform across donors.

The sequenced material came from PBMCs. This TCR was recovered from a man aged 35 to 55 in good health and CMV-seronegative. The J gene is TRBJ1-1, the V gene TRBV9; possible D gene TRBD1, 5 bases. The CDR3 DNA is TGTGCCAGCAGCGTAGGTCAGGGTCACACTGAAGCTTTCTTT. It translates to CASSVGQGHTEAFF.